A single sample is the source of the 27 T cell receptor beta chains below, sequenced in a study of T-cell memory formation after mild COVID-19. TCRdb redid the calling of the 5' RACE reads with MiXCR, one entry per CDR3 protein. This sample has a few hundred thousand distinct CDR3 sequences; 28% occur once, and the top ten carry 13%. Sequencing used PBMCs or a T cell subset sorted from them (not recorded which). Source of these receptors: an adult woman who had mild COVID-19 (a few samples of this study predate the infection). Cell type and time point are not known.

The chain employs TRBV24-1 and TRBJ2-7; weak D call: TRBD1 (5 bases). CDR1 and CDR2 (germline): KGHDR, SFDVKD. V was cut by 3 bases and J by 7 bases, with 18 bases left in between. This CDR3 has 15 amino acids. In DNA, the CDR3 is TGTGCCACCAGTGATATAGGGGTGGCCGGAGAGGAGCAGTACTTC. Residues: CATSDIGVAGEEQYF.

The table lists this clonotype with many counts. Just one base apart from a much larger clone, this may be a read error. J is TRBJ2-1 and V is TRBV20-1, with a tentative D call TRBD2 (6 bases). The CDR3 runs 13 residues. From germline, CDR1 is DFQATT and CDR2 SNEGSKA (reference sequence). As DNA, the CDR3 is TGCAGGGCCCAAGGGCGGGAACCCAATGAGCAGTTCTTC. Amino acids: CRAQGREPNEQFF.

This clonotype occurred a few times. The chain uses TRBV20-1 and TRBJ2-3, with D unresolved. The CDR3 covers 19 residues. Germline CDR1 DFQATT, CDR2 SNEGSKA (reference sequence). Trimming cost V 1 base and J 0 bases, with 23 bases left between them. The CDR3 reads CSARGYFPGAPTSTDTQYF. The CDR3 DNA reads as TGCAGTGCTAGAGGATATTTCCCTGGAGCGCCCACTAGCACAGATACGCAGTATTTT.

CDR3 amino acids: CAISAFREGYSYEQYF. The CDR3 bases are TGTGCCATCAGTGCTTTTAGGGAGGGATACTCCTACGAGCAGTACTTC. This rearrangement joins TRBV10-3 to TRBJ2-7, with 7 bases aligning to TRBD2. This CDR3 is built from 16 residues. Per the germline V gene, CDR1 is ENHRY and CDR2 is SYGVKD. V shed 4 bases and J 0 bases; nucleotides not matched to a gene: 9.

V is TRBV18 and J is TRBJ2-3; a weak D match, TRBD2 (6 bases). Germline V gives CDR1 KGHSH, CDR2 LQKENI. The CDR3 extends over 12 amino acids. V was cut by 8 bases and J by 8 bases, with 14 bases left in between. The CDR3 nucleotides are TGTGCCAGCGCTCGTCCCGGGGGTACGCAGTATTTT. Amino acids: CASARPGGTQYF.

The rearrangement joins TRBV12-3 or TRBV12-4 to TRBJ2-7; TRBD2 agrees at 7 bases. The CDR3 loop spans 15 amino acids. V trimming: 0 bases; J trimming: 4 bases; junction bases outside the gene matches: 6. CDR3 nucleotides: TGTGCCAGCAGTTTAGCCGTAGCGGGCTTATACGAGCAGTACTTC. Protein: CASSLAVAGLYEQYF.

The gene calls are TRBV7-2 and TRBJ2-7, with D tentatively TRBD1 (7 bases). Germline CDR1 and CDR2: SGHTA and FQGNSA. Trimming stripped 3 bases from V and 4 bases from J, with 10 bases between. The CDR3 contains 13 residues. CDR3 loop: CASSFPGGYEQYF. The CDR3 bases are TGTGCCAGCAGCTTCCCAGGGGGGTACGAGCAGTACTTC.

The chain joins TRBV12-3 or TRBV12-4 to TRBJ1-5, with D unresolved. The CDR3 extends over 12 amino acids. V lost 2 bases, J lost 4 bases, and 3 bases lay in between. The CDR3 nucleotides are TGTGCCAGCAGTTTAATGAATCAGCCCCAGCATTTT. It translates to CASSLMNQPQHF.

This clonotype was seen a few times. V gene TRBV7-2 combines with J gene TRBJ2-1; TRBD2 aligns across 7 bases. Trimming at V came to 3 bases and at J to 5 bases, leaving 1 base not matched to a gene. CDR1 is SGHTA, CDR2 FQGNSA, per germline. The CDR3 has 13 amino acids. The DNA of the CDR3 is TGTGCCAGCAGCTTGGGGACTAACAATGAGCAGTTCTTC. Residues: CASSLGTNNEQFF. The full variable domain, its missing parts supplied by reference TRBV7-2 and TRBJ2-1, is GAGVSQSPSNKVTEKGKDVELRCDPISGHTALYWYRQSLGQGLEFLIYFQGNSAPDKSGLPSDRFSAERTGGSVSTLTIQRTQQEDSAVYLCASSLGTNNEQFFGPGTRLTVL.

The rearrangement joins TRBV6-1 to TRBJ2-5, with 9 bases lining up with TRBD2. CDR3 length equals 13 residues. Trimming took 3 bases from V and 7 from J; bases not matched to a gene: 3. Germline V gives CDR1 MNHNS, CDR2 SASEGT. CDR3 protein: CASSETSGGTQYF. In DNA form, the CDR3 reads TGTGCCAGCAGTGAGACTAGCGGCGGGACCCAGTACTTC.

In this sample, this clonotype turned up a few times. V is TRBV20-1 and J is TRBJ1-4; no definite D call. V was cut by 5 bases and J by 4 bases, with 5 bases left in between. The CDR3 contains 11 residues. Germline V gives CDR1 DFQATT, CDR2 SNEGSKA (reference sequence). CDR3 sequence (DNA): TGCAGTGCTCCTCGTAATGAAAAACTGTTTTTT. It codes for CSAPRNEKLFF.

The chain has TRBV5-1 and TRBJ2-7, with a weak D call TRBD2 (5 bases). CDR1 and CDR2 from the germline V gene are SGHRS and YFSETQ. V dropped 5 bases and J dropped 3 bases, with 12 bases sitting between them. This CDR3 has 13 residues. The CDR3: CASREWAGYEQYF. The CDR3, as DNA: TGCGCCAGCAGAGAATGGGCGGGCTACGAGCAGTACTTC.

The chain joins TRBV5-4 to TRBJ1-2; 10 bases map to TRBD1. CDR1 and CDR2 (germline): SGHNT, YYREEE (reference sequence). J was trimmed by 7 bases and V by 0 bases; bases with no gene match: 6. CDR3 length: 15 residues. The CDR3 loop is CASSLGQGALAGYTF. The CDR3 coding sequence is TGTGCCAGCAGCTTGGGACAGGGGGCGCTTGCTGGCTACACCTTC.

The chain carries TRBV3-1 and TRBJ2-7; 8 nucleotides line up with TRBD1. Germline V gene sequence: CDR1 LGHDT, CDR2 YNNKEL (reference sequence). The CDR3 contains 13 residues. The V segment lost 4 bases and the J segment 7 bases; nucleotides outside the gene matches: 6. Here the CDR3 DNA reads TGTGCCAGCAGCCGAAGACAGGGGAAGGAGCAGTACTTC. This codes for CASSRRQGKEQYF.

In this sample, this clonotype turned up a few times. J is TRBJ2-1 and V is TRBV7-9; 12 bases agree with TRBD1. V gave up 2 bases and J gave up 7 bases; unmatched junction bases: 9. This CDR3 comprises 17 residues. Germline lookup yields CDR1 SEHNR and CDR2 FQNEAQ (reference sequence). CDR3 nucleotide sequence: TGTGCCAGCAGCTTAAAGGGGGACAGGGGGCCTAGAAATGAGCAGTTCTTC. This gives the protein CASSLKGDRGPRNEQFF.

The chain employs TRBV21-1 and TRBJ2-3; the table's D call of TRBD2 was not tested on the DNA. TRBV21-1 is recorded as a pseudogene. The CDR3 runs 18 residues. The CDR3 DNA is TGTGCCAGCAGCAAAGAGGGGACTAGCGGGGGGGAGATCTTCACGCAGTATTTT. Protein sequence: CASSKEGTSGGEIFTQYF.

The rearrangement links TRBV7-9 to TRBJ2-7; 9 positions agree with TRBD1. CDR1 is SEHNR and CDR2 is FQNEAQ in the germline V gene (reference sequence). Trimming at V came to 11 bases and at J to 6 bases, leaving 11 bases not matched to a gene. The CDR3 covers 13 residues. The CDR3 region is CAGTGQGKGEQYF. The CDR3 bases are TGTGCCGGAACGGGACAGGGTAAGGGCGAGCAGTACTTC.

This chain joins TRBV15 and TRBJ1-5, with D unclear. The CDR3 runs 17 residues. Trimming took off 0 bases at V and 0 bases at J, with 12 bases between the two ends. The germline V gene has CDR1 LNHNV and CDR2 YYDKDF (reference sequence). CDR3 sequence reads: CATSRDPEVYSNQPQHF. The CDR3 DNA sequence: TGTGCCACCAGCAGAGATCCTGAGGTTTATAGCAATCAGCCCCAGCATTTT.

The chain is built from TRBV2 and TRBJ2-7, with D maybe TRBD1 (5 bases). Germline CDR1 reads SNHLY; CDR2 reads FYNNEI. The CDR3 is 10 amino acids. V lost 8 bases, J lost 11 bases, and 13 bases lay in between. The CDR3 region has the DNA TGTGCCAGCGGAAGGGGTTGGGAGTACTTC. Residues: CASGRGWEYF.

The rearrangement joins TRBV30 to TRBJ2-7, with D perhaps TRBD1 (6 bases). Per germline, CDR1 GTSNPN and CDR2 SVGIG (reference sequence). The CDR3 totals 14 residues. V lost 7 bases to trimming and J lost 2 bases, with 18 bases between them. The CDR3 bases are TGTGCCTCGATGGCGGACAGACCACCCTACGAGCAGTACTTC. The encoded protein is CASMADRPPYEQYF.

J is TRBJ1-1 and V is TRBV6-5; D is ambiguous. From germline, CDR1 is MNHEY and CDR2 SVGAGI. The CDR3 has 16 amino acids. V was clipped by 4 bases and J by 4 bases, with 19 bases between them. The CDR3 DNA sequence: TGTGCCAGCAGTTCTCAATCGGACCGGTCGAGCACTGAAGCTTTCTTT. It specifies CASSSQSDRSSTEAFF.

The rearrangement joins TRBV12-5 to TRBJ1-1; TRBD1 is a possible D gene (6 bases). The length of the CDR3 is 15 residues. Germline CDR1 reads LGHNT; CDR2 reads FRNRAP. Trimming left V 3 bases short and J 7 bases short, with 18 bases between. The CDR3 DNA reads TGTGCTAGTGGTTTCACAGGGTCCTGGTTCAATGAAGCTTTCTTT. Its translation: CASGFTGSWFNEAFF.

By proportion, this clonotype is medium-sized. The chain combines TRBV5-1 with TRBJ2-7; 13 bases are shared with TRBD2. CDR1 and CDR2 from the germline V gene are SGHRS and YFSETQ. This CDR3 comprises 15 residues. The V and J ends lost 3 bases and 7 bases, in that order; junction bases with no gene match: 7. CDR3 sequence: CASSYGLAGANEQYF. For the CDR3, the DNA is TGCGCCAGCAGCTACGGACTAGCGGGAGCGAATGAGCAGTACTTC.

This chain uses TRBV5-6 with TRBJ2-1, with 8 bases aligning to TRBD2. J gave up 6 bases and V 4 bases, and 9 bases lay outside the gene matches. CDR1 SGHDT and CDR2 YYEEEE come from the germline V gene. This CDR3 region has 15 residues. CDR3 DNA sequence: TGTGCCAGCAGCGTTCCGGGGGGGCCCGGCAATGAGCAGTTCTTC. Protein: CASSVPGGPGNEQFF.

This clonotype was seen only a few times. The chain combines TRBV24-1 with TRBJ1-2; TRBD1 aligns across 7 bases. The CDR3 has 15 amino acids. Germline assignment: CDR1 KGHDR and CDR2 SFDVKD. V lost 2 bases and J lost 2; bases outside the gene matches: 4. The CDR3 region has the DNA TGTGCCACCAGTGATTCCGCGACAGGGAACTATGGCTACACCTTC. Translating it yields CATSDSATGNYGYTF.

The CDR3 loop reads CATSDPAGTASNTGELFF. CDR3 in DNA: TGTGCCACCAGTGACCCCGCCGGGACAGCATCTAACACCGGGGAGCTGTTTTTT. The chain couples TRBV24-1 to TRBJ2-2; 7 bases fit TRBD1. This CDR3 region has 18 residues. CDR1 and CDR2 from the germline V gene are KGHDR and SFDVKD. J lost 2 bases, V lost 4 bases, and 12 bases had no gene match.

The rearrangement links TRBV24-1 to TRBJ2-3; 9 nucleotides match TRBD1. The CDR3 is made up of 15 amino acids. The ends lost 3 bases at V and 5 bases at J; junction bases unmatched: 5. Germline V CDR1 and CDR2: KGHDR, SFDVKD. CDR3 sequence (DNA): TGTGCCACCAGTGATGTGACAGGGGGTAAAGATACGCAGTATTTT. It is translated as CATSDVTGGKDTQYF.